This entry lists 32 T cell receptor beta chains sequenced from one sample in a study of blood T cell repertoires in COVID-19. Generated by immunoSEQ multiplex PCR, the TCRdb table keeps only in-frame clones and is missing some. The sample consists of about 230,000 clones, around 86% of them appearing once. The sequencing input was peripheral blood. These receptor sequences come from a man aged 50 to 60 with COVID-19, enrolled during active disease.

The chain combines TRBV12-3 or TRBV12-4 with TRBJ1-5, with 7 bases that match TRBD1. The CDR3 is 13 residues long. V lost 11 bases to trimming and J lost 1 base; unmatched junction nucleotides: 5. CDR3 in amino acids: CACRDSSNQPQHF. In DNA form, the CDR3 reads TGTGCCTGCCGGGACAGCAGCAATCAGCCCCAGCATTTT.

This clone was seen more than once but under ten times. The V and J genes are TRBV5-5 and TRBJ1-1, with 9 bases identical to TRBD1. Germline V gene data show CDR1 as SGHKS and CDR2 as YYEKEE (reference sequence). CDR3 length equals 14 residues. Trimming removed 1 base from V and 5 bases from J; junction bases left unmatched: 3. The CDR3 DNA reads TGTGCCAGCAGCTTGTGGGACAGGGTTACTGAAGCTTTCTTT. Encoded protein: CASSLWDRVTEAFF. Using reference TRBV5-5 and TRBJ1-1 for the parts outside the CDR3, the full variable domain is DAGVTQSPTHLIKTRGQQVTLRCSPISGHKSVSWYQQVLGQGPQFIFQYYEKEERGRGNFPDRFSARQFPNYSSELNVNALLLGDSALYLCASSLWDRVTEAFFGQGTRLTVV.

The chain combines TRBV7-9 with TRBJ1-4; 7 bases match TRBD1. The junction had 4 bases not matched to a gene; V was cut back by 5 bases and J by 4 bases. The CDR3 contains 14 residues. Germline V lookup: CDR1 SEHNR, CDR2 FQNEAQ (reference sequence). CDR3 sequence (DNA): TGTGCCAGCAGCACACACAGGGGTAATGAAAAACTGTTTTTT. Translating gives CASSTHRGNEKLFF.

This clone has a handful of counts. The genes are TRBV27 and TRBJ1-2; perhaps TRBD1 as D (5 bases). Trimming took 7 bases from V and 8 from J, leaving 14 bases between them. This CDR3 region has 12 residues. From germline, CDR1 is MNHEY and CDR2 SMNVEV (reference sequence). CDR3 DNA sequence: TGTGCCAGCAAGGACGGGGGGAGAGGCTACACCTTC. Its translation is CASKDGGRGYTF.

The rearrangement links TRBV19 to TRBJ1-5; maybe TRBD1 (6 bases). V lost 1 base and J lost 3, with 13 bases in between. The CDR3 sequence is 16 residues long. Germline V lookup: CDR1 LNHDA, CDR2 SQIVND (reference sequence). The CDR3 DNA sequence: TGTGCCAGTAGTATAGTCGCGGGGGCCGACAATCAGCCCCAGCATTTT. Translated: CASSIVAGADNQPQHF. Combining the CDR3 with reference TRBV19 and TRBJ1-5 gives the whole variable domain DGGITQSPKYLFRKEGQNVTLSCEQNLNHDAMYWYRQDPGQGLRLIYYSQIVNDFQKGDIAEGYSVSREKKESFPLTVTSAQKNPTAFYLCASSIVAGADNQPQHFGDGTRLSIL.

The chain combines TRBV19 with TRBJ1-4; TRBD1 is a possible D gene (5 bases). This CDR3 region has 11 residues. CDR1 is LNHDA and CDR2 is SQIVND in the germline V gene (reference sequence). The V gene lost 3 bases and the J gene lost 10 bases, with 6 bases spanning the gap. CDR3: CASSMQGKLFF. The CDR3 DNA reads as TGTGCCAGTAGTATGCAGGGAAAACTGTTTTTT. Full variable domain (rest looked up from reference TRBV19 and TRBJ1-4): DGGITQSPKYLFRKEGQNVTLSCEQNLNHDAMYWYRQDPGQGLRLIYYSQIVNDFQKGDIAEGYSVSREKKESFPLTVTSAQKNPTAFYLCASSMQGKLFFGSGTQLSVL.

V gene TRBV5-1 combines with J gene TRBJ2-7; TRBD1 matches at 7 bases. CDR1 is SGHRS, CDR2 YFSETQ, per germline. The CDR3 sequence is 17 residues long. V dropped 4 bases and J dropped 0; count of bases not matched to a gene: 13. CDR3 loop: CASSPSGQIKSSYEQYF. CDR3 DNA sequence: TGCGCCAGCAGCCCCTCGGGACAGATTAAGAGCTCCTACGAGCAGTACTTC.

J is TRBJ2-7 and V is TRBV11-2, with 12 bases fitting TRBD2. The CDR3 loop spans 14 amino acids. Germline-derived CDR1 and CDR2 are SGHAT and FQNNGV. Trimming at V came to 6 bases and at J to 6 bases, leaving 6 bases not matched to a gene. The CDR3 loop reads CASSAGLAGFEQYF. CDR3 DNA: TGTGCCAGCAGTGCTGGACTAGCGGGGTTCGAGCAGTACTTC.

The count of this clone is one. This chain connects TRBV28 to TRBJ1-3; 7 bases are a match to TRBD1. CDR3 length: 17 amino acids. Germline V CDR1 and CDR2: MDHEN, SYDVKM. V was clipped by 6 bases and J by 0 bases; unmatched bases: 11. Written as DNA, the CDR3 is TGTGCCAGCAGCCAGACCGGGACAGCAAACTCTGGAAACACCATATATTTT. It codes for CASSQTGTANSGNTIYF.

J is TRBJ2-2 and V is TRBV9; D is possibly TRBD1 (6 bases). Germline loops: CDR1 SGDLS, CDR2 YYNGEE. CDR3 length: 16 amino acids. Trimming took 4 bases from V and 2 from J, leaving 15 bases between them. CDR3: CASSPGVQDNTGELFF. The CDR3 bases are TGTGCCAGCAGCCCAGGGGTACAGGATAACACCGGGGAGCTGTTTTTT.

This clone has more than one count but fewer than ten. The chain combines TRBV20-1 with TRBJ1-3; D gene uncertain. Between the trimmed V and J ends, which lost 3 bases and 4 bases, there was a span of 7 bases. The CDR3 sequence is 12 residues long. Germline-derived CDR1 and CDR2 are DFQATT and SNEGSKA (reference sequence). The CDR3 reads CSASGHGNTIYF. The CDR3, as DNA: TGCAGTGCTAGTGGGCACGGAAACACCATATATTTT.

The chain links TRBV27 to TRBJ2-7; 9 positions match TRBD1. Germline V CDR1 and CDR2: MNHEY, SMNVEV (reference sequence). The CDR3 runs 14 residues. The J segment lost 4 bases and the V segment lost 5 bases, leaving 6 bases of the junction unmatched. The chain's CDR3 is CASSPGDRVYEQYF. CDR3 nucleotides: TGTGCCAGCAGTCCCGGGGACAGGGTTTACGAGCAGTACTTC.

The CDR3 sequence: CASSILGGQDNQPQHF. For the CDR3, the DNA is TGTGCCAGTAGTATTCTTGGGGGACAGGACAATCAGCCCCAGCATTTT. This chain links TRBV19 with TRBJ1-5; 8 bases agree with TRBD1. Trimming at V came to 3 bases and at J to 3 bases, leaving 7 bases not matched to a gene. CDR3 length equals 16 residues. The germline V gene encodes CDR1 LNHDA and CDR2 SQIVND (reference sequence).

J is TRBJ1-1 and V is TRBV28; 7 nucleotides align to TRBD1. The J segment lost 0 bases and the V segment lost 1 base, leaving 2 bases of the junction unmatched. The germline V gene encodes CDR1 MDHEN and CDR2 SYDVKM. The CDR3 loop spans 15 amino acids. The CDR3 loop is CASSLFGTVNTEAFF. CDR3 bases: TGTGCCAGCAGTTTATTCGGGACAGTGAACACTGAAGCTTTCTTT.

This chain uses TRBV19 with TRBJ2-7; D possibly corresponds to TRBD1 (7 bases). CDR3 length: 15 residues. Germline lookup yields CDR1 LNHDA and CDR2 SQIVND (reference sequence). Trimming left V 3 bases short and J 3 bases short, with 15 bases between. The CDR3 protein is CASSIGGQLNYEQYF. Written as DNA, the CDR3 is TGTGCCAGTAGTATCGGGGGACAGCTTAACTACGAGCAGTACTTC. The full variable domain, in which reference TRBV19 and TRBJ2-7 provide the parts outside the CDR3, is DGGITQSPKYLFRKEGQNVTLSCEQNLNHDAMYWYRQDPGQGLRLIYYSQIVNDFQKGDIAEGYSVSREKKESFPLTVTSAQKNPTAFYLCASSIGGQLNYEQYFGPGTRLTVT.

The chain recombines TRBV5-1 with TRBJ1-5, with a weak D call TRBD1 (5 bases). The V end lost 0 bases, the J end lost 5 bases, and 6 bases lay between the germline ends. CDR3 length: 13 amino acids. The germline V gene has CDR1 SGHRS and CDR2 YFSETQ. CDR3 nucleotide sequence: TGCGCCAGCAGCTTGGCAGGGCATCAGCCCCAGCATTTT. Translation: CASSLAGHQPQHF.

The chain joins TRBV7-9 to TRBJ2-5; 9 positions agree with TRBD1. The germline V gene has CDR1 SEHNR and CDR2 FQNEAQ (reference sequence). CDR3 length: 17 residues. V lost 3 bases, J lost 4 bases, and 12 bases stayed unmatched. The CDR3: CASSFNPTGGIRETQYF. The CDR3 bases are TGTGCCAGCAGCTTCAATCCGACAGGGGGTATTCGAGAGACCCAGTACTTC.

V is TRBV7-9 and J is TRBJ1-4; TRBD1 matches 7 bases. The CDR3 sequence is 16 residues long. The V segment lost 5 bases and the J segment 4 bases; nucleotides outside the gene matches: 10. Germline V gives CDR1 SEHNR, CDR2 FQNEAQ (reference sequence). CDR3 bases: TGTGCCAGCAGCAAAGACACGAGACAGGGTAATGAAAAACTGTTTTTT. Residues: CASSKDTRQGNEKLFF.

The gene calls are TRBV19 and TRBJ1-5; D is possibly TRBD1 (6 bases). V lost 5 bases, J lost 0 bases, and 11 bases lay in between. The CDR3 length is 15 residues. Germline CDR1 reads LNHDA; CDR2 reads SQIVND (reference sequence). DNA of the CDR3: TGTGCCAGTAGTGGACAGTACAATAGCAATCAGCCCCAGCATTTT. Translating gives CASSGQYNSNQPQHF. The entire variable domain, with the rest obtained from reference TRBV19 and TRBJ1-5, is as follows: DGGITQSPKYLFRKEGQNVTLSCEQNLNHDAMYWYRQDPGQGLRLIYYSQIVNDFQKGDIAEGYSVSREKKESFPLTVTSAQKNPTAFYLCASSGQYNSNQPQHFGDGTRLSIL.

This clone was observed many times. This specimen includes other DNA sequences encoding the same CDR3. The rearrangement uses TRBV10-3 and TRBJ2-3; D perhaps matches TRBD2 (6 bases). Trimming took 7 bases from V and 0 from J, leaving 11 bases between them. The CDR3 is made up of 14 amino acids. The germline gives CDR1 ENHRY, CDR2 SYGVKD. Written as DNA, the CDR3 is TGTGCCATCAACGGGGACTCAAGCACAGATACGCAGTATTTT. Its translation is CAINGDSSTDTQYF.

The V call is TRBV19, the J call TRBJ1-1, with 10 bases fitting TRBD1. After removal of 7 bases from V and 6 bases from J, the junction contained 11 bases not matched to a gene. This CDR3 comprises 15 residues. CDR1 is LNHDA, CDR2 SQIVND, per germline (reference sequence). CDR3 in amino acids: CASNLGDRGFAEAFF. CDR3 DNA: TGTGCCAGTAACCTAGGGGACAGGGGATTCGCTGAAGCTTTCTTT.

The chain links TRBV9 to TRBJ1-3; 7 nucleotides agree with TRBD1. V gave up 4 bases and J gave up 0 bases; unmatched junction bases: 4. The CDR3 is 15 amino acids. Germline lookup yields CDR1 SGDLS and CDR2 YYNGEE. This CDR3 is CASSPTGDSGNTIYF. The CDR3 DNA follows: TGTGCCAGCAGCCCAACAGGGGACTCTGGAAACACCATATATTTT.

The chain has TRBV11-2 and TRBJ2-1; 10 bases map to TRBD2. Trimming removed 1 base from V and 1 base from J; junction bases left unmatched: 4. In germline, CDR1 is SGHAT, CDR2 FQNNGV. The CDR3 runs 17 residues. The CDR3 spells CASSLVAGGRSYNEQFF. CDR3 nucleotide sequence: TGTGCCAGCAGCTTAGTAGCGGGAGGAAGATCCTACAATGAGCAGTTCTTC.

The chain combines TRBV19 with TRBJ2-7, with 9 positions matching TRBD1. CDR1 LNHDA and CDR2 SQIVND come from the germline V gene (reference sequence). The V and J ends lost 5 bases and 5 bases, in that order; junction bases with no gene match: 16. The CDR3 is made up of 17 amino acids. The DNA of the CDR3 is TGTGCCAGTAGTTATACATCCACCGGGACAGGGTTTAACGAGCAGTACTTC. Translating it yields CASSYTSTGTGFNEQYF. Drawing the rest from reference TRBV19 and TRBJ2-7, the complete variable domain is DGGITQSPKYLFRKEGQNVTLSCEQNLNHDAMYWYRQDPGQGLRLIYYSQIVNDFQKGDIAEGYSVSREKKESFPLTVTSAQKNPTAFYLCASSYTSTGTGFNEQYFGPGTRLTVT.

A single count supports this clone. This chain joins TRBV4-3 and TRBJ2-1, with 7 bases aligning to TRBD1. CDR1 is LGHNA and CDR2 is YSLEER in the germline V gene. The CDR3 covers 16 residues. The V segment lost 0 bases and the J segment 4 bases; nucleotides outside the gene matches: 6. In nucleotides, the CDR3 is TGCGCCAGCAGCCAAGAATTAGGACAGGAGTACAATGAGCAGTTCTTC. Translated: CASSQELGQEYNEQFF.

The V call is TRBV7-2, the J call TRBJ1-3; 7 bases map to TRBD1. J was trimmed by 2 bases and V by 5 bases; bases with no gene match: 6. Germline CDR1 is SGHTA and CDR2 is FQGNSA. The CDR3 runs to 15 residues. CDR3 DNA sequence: TGTGCCAGCAGCCTTACAGGGGATACTGGAAACACCATATATTTT. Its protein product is CASSLTGDTGNTIYF.

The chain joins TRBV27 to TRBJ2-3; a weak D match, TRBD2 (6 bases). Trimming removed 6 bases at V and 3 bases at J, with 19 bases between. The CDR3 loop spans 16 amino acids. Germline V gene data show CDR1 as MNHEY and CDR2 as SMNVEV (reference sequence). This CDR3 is CASRAKEGLNTDTQYF. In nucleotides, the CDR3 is TGTGCCAGCAGGGCCAAGGAGGGCCTCAATACAGATACGCAGTATTTT.

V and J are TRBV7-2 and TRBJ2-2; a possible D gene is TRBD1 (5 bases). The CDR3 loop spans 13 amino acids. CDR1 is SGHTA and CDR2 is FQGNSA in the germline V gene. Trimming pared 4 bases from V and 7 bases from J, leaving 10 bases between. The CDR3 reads CASSSRQNGELFF. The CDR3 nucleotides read TGTGCCAGCAGCTCTCGACAGAACGGGGAGCTGTTTTTT.

The CDR3 here is CASSLGPTGNTGELFF. The CDR3 nucleotides read TGTGCCAGCAGCTTGGGGCCGACAGGGAACACCGGGGAGCTGTTTTTT. The chain joins TRBV5-5 to TRBJ2-2; possible D gene TRBD1, 6 bases. The V gene's germline CDR1 is SGHKS and CDR2 YYEKEE (reference sequence). This CDR3 is 16 amino acids long. V dropped 0 bases and J dropped 1 base, with 10 bases sitting between them.

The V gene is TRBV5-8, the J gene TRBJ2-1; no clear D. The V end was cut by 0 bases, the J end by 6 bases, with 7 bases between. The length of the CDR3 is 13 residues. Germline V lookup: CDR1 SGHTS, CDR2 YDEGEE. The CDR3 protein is CASSLGQRNEQFF. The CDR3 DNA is TGTGCCAGCAGCTTGGGGCAGCGCAATGAGCAGTTCTTC.

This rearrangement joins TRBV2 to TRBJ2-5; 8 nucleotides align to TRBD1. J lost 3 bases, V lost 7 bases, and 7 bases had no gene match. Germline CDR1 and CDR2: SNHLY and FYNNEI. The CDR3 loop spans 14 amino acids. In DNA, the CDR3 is TGTGCCAGCACCCAGGGGGCGGTGGAAGAGACCCAGTACTTC. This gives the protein CASTQGAVEETQYF.

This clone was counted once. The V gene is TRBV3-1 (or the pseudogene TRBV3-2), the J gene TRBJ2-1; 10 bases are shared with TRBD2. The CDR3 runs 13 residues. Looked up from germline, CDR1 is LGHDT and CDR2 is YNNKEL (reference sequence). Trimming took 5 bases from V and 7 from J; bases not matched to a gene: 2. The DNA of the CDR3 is TGTGCCAGCAGCGTACTAGCGGGGAATGAGCAGTTCTTC. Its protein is CASSVLAGNEQFF.